This T cell receptor beta chain was found in a study of blood T cell repertoires in COVID-19. Turning to the study itself: Acute-phase and convalescent COVID-19 samples originated in the United States, Italy and Spain. PBMCs, B-cell-depleted T cells, or T cells provided the cDNA or gDNA that made up the material.

CDR1 is SGDLS, CDR2 YYNGEE, per germline. This CDR3 has 14 residues. With V trimmed by 4 bases and J by 4 bases, 7 bases remained unmatched. How the authors handled the data: Amplification with reference gene primers provided the estimates of nucleated cell counts. Clones were sequenced by immunoSEQ multiplex PCR, and TCRdb holds only the in-frame ones, with some missing. V, J and clone size reflect that table, while D and trimming were determined from the DNA. Of 85,000 to 110,000 clones listed, roughly 84% are singletons. The receptor's source is a human donor in a cohort sampled during active or convalescent COVID-19. The sequenced material came from peripheral blood. V usage is TRBV9 and J usage is TRBJ1-2; 7 nucleotides agree with TRBD1. CDR3 loop: CASSPEAGGYGYTF. In nucleotides, the CDR3 is TGTGCCAGCAGCCCAGAGGCAGGGGGCTATGGCTACACCTTC.